Sequencing of this T cell receptor (beta chain) was carried out in a study of beta chain features in type 1 diabetes. Overall study context: Age, gender and cell yields were similar between patients and healthy donors.

Every bit of the isolated RNA underwent reverse transcription, so sequencing read expressed TCRB transcripts. This table comes from immunoSEQ multiplex PCR, and its TCRdb copy is limited to in-frame clones, with some not included. Of under 200,000 clones listed, around 8.5% were seen once; the top ten hold about 0.6%. Germline-derived CDR1 and CDR2 are SGHTS and YDEGEE. With 3 bases removed from V and 2 bases from J, the gap between germline ends came to 16 bases. The CDR3 spans 16 residues. This TCR derives from a man younger than 30 in good health. The sample consisted of central memory CD4+ T cells from blood. The rearrangement joins TRBV5-8 to TRBJ2-3, with D possibly being TRBD2 (5 bases). CDR3 amino acids: CASSSRKAAFTDTQYF. The CDR3 region has the DNA TGTGCCAGCAGCTCTAGAAAAGCGGCGTTCACAGATACGCAGTATTTT.